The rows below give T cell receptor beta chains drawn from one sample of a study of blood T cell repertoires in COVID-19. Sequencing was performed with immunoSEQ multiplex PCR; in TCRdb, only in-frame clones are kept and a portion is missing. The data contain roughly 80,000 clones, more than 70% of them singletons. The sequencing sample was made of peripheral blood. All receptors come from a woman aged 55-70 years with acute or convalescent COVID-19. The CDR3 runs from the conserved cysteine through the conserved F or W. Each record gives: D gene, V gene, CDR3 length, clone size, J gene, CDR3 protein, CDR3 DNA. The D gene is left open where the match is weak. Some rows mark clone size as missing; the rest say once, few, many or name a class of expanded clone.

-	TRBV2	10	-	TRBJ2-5	CASRIITQYF	TGTGCCAGCAGAATAATAACCCAGTACTTC
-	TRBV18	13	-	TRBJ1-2	CASSPPTGYGYTF	TGTGCCAGCTCACCACCCACAGGGTATGGCTACACCTTC
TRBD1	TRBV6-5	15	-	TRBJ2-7	CASRARQGRSYEQYF	TGTGCCAGCAGGGCAAGACAGGGTAGGTCCTACGAGCAGTACTTC
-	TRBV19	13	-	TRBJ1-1	CASSLSHSTEAFF	TGTGCCAGTAGTTTAAGCCACTCCACTGAAGCTTTCTTT
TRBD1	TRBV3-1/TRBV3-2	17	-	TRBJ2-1	CASSQDLPGGLDNEQFF	TGTGCCAGCAGCCAAGATTTACCAGGGGGCTTAGACAATGAGCAGTTCTTC
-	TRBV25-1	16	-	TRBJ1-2	CASSEREGQGPYGYTF	TGTGCCAGCAGTGAAAGGGAGGGGCAGGGCCCATATGGCTACACCTTC
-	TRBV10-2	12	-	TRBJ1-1	CASTQTGSEAFF	TGCGCCAGCACCCAAACAGGGTCTGAAGCTTTCTTT
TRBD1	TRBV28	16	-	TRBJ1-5	CASSTILGQGRQPQHF	TGTGCCAGCAGTACCATTCTCGGACAGGGTAGACAGCCCCAGCATTTT
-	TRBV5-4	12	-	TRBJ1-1	CASSVAGGGAFF	TGTGCCAGCAGCGTAGCGGGGGGTGGAGCTTTCTTT
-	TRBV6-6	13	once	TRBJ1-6	CASSSRGDSPLHF	TGTGCCAGCAGTTCCAGGGGAGATTCACCCCTCCACTTT
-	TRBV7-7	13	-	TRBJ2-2	CASSSAGPGELFF	TGTGCTAGCAGCTCGGCAGGCCCGGGGGAGCTGTTTTTT
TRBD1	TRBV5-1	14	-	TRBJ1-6	CASSLTGDNSPLHF	TGCGCCAGCAGCTTGACAGGGGATAATTCACCCCTCCACTTT
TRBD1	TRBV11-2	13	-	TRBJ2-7	CASSLDRDHEQYF	TGTGCCAGCAGCCTGGACAGGGACCACGAGCAGTACTTC
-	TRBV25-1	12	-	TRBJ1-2	CASRGANYGYTF	TGTGCCAGCCGGGGGGCTAACTATGGCTACACCTTC
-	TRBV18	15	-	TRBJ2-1	CASSAEIGHFNEQFF	TGTGCCAGCTCCGCTGAGATAGGACACTTCAATGAGCAGTTCTTC
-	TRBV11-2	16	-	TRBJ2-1	CASSVSGDPSYNEQFF	TGTGCCAGCAGCGTATCGGGAGACCCCTCCTACAATGAGCAGTTCTTC
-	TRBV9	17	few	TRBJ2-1	CASSGLGGGESYNEQFF	TGTGCCAGCAGCGGTCTCGGAGGTGGGGAGTCCTACAATGAGCAGTTCTTC
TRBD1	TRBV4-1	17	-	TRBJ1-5	CASSQGLQGRSNQPQHF	TGCGCCAGCAGCCAAGGACTACAGGGGAGAAGCAATCAGCCCCAGCATTTT